What follows are 19 T cell receptor beta chains derived from one specimen sequenced in a study of T cell repertoires in cytomegalovirus infection. TCRdb fed the reads into MiXCR, producing one record per CDR3 protein. The table has under 850,000 distinct CDR3 sequences, around 35% seen once. No antigen has been assigned to these receptors. The specimen comprised cultured PBMCs, sampled from culture after CMV antigen stimulation. Receptor source: a human donor in good health (CMV status not recorded). Some clones in this sample may be carry-over from other donors' samples.

The chain has TRBV11-2 and TRBJ1-2; no firm D call. Germline V CDR1 and CDR2: SGHAT, FQNNGV. V was trimmed by 6 bases and J by 0 bases, leaving 20 bases between them. The CDR3 extends over 17 amino acids. The DNA of the CDR3 is TGTGCCAGCAGAGCCGTCAGGCAGGCGGCCGCTAACTATGGCTACACCTTC. This encodes CASRAVRQAAANYGYTF.

The genes are TRBV23-1 and TRBJ2-1; weak D call: TRBD2 (7 bases). TRBV23-1 is annotated as an ORF whose role is uncertain. The V and J ends lost 5 bases and 4 bases respectively, with 15 bases between them. The length of the CDR3 is 15 residues. The CDR3 DNA reads TGCGCCAGCAGTACTCGGGGGGCCCCGTACAATGAGCAGTTCTTC. Its protein is CASSTRGAPYNEQFF.

This chain joins TRBV7-9 and TRBJ2-1; maybe TRBD2 (5 bases). Germline CDR1 and CDR2: SEHNR and FQNEAQ (reference sequence). The V end lost 5 bases, the J end lost 5 bases, and 19 bases lay between the germline ends. CDR3 length: 16 residues. CDR3 DNA sequence: TGTGCCAGCAGCACCCTCTACGGCTCCGGGAACAATGAGCAGTTCTTC. This sequence encodes CASSTLYGSGNNEQFF.

The chain employs TRBV7-8 and TRBJ2-4; D call uncertain. The CDR3 length is 15 residues. Trimming stripped 1 base from V and 8 bases from J, with 15 bases between. The germline CDR1 and CDR2 sequences are SGHVS and FQNEAQ. CDR3 nucleotide sequence: TGTGCCAGCAGCTTAGTCCGGCAGTTCGGAGACATTCAGTACTTC. Its translation: CASSLVRQFGDIQYF.

This clonotype was detected many times. The V gene is TRBV7-2, the J gene TRBJ2-3; D is ambiguous. This CDR3 has 12 amino acids. Germline CDR1 is SGHTA and CDR2 is FQGNSA. V was trimmed by 5 bases and J by 4 bases, leaving 7 bases between them. CDR3 sequence: CASSATADTQYF. In DNA form, the CDR3 reads TGTGCCAGCAGCGCCACCGCAGATACGCAGTATTTT.

This clonotype was recorded a few times. The rearrangement joins TRBV2 to TRBJ2-1; TRBD1 aligns across 9 bases. The V and J ends lost 5 bases and 8 bases, in that order; junction bases with no gene match: 10. The CDR3 contains 15 residues. CDR1 is SNHLY, CDR2 FYNNEI, per germline. CDR3 protein: CASSYYRGLRHEQFF. CDR3 DNA: TGTGCCAGCAGTTACTACAGGGGGCTGCGCCATGAGCAGTTCTTC.

This clonotype was counted at least ten times. The gene calls are TRBV7-8 and TRBJ2-1; 15 nucleotides line up with TRBD2. This CDR3 has 20 amino acids. Germline CDR1 SGHVS, CDR2 FQNEAQ. V gave up 4 bases and J gave up 10 bases; unmatched junction bases: 20. The CDR3 coding sequence is TGTGCCAGCAGCTCACTTAAACCGGGACTAGCGGGAGGAAAGGCGTTGGAGCAGTTCTTC. Its protein is CASSSLKPGLAGGKALEQFF.

The table lists this clonotype with a few counts. This chain links TRBV7-9 with TRBJ2-5; a weak D match, TRBD2 (6 bases). There are 15 residues in the CDR3. The ends were cut back, 5 bases at V and 2 bases at J, with 15 bases in the middle. Germline CDR1 reads SEHNR; CDR2 reads FQNEAQ (reference sequence). CDR3 bases: TGTGCCAGCAGCCGAGCGCAGGCGGGGCAAGAGACCCAGTACTTC. Translated, it gives CASSRAQAGQETQYF.

The rearrangement links TRBV18 to TRBJ1-5; D unresolved. The CDR3 runs to 14 residues. Trimming left V 6 bases short and J 3 bases short, with 12 bases between. From germline, CDR1 is KGHSH and CDR2 LQKENI. In DNA form, the CDR3 reads TGTGCCAGCTCGCCGGCTAGGGCCAATCAGCCCCAGCATTTT. Translating it yields CASSPARANQPQHF.

There are many counts of this clonotype. This chain links TRBV7-2 with TRBJ2-7; TRBD2 might be the D (6 bases). Germline CDR1 is SGHTA and CDR2 is FQGNSA. V shed 3 bases and J shed 3 bases, with 9 bases lying between them. The CDR3 contains 13 residues. The CDR3 DNA is TGTGCCAGCAGCTTGGCGGGATTCTACGAGCAGTACTTC. The encoded protein is CASSLAGFYEQYF.

This clonotype was detected a few times. The chain is built from TRBV7-6 and TRBJ2-7; the match to TRBD1 covers 9 bases. This CDR3 contains 16 residues. V lost 1 base, J lost 1 base, and 5 bases stayed unmatched. Germline-derived CDR1 and CDR2 are SGHVS and FNYEAQ. In DNA, the CDR3 is TGTGCCAGCAGCTTAGGAGCGGGACAGGGATCCTACGAGCAGTACTTC. Translated: CASSLGAGQGSYEQYF.

J is TRBJ1-4 and V is TRBV5-1, with D perhaps TRBD1 (5 bases). V lost 0 bases to trimming and J lost 5 bases, with 14 bases between them. CDR3 length: 16 residues. In germline, CDR1 is SGHRS, CDR2 YFSETQ. The CDR3 loop is CASSLANWGLNEKLFF. CDR3 bases: TGCGCCAGCAGCTTGGCCAACTGGGGACTAAATGAAAAACTGTTTTTT.

This clonotype came up many times. This chain uses TRBV7-2 with TRBJ1-1; possible D gene TRBD1, 5 bases. The ends were cut back, 0 bases at V and 3 bases at J, with 14 bases in the middle. This CDR3 comprises 16 residues. In germline, CDR1 is SGHTA, CDR2 FQGNSA. CDR3 region: CASSLAWGTQHTEAFF. The CDR3 region has the DNA TGTGCCAGCAGCTTAGCGTGGGGGACGCAGCACACTGAAGCTTTCTTT.

The chain recombines TRBV7-6 with TRBJ2-3, with TRBD2 matching over 10 bases. Trimming removed 8 bases from V and 0 bases from J; junction bases left unmatched: 2. This CDR3 is built from 14 residues. Per germline, CDR1 SGHVS and CDR2 FNYEAQ. This CDR3 is CASQTSGSTDTQYF. CDR3 DNA sequence: TGTGCCAGCCAGACTAGCGGGAGCACAGATACGCAGTATTTT.

CDR3 coding DNA: TGCAGTGCTAGAGACACTAGAGGGCCGGGGGAGACCCAGTACTTC. Its protein is CSARDTRGPGETQYF. The chain couples TRBV20-1 to TRBJ2-5; tentatively, D is TRBD2 (5 bases). With 0 bases removed from V and 5 bases from J, the gap between germline ends came to 16 bases. Per the germline V gene, CDR1 is DFQATT and CDR2 is SNEGSKA (reference sequence). The CDR3 spans 15 residues.

The genes are TRBV5-1 and TRBJ2-7; weak D call: TRBD1 (5 bases). CDR1 is SGHRS, CDR2 YFSETQ, per germline. The V end was cut by 6 bases, the J end by 3 bases, with 10 bases between. The CDR3 consists of 12 residues. CDR3 region: CASTGHRYEQYF. The CDR3 DNA reads TGCGCCAGCACAGGACACCGCTACGAGCAGTACTTC.

This clonotype was seen only a few times. The J gene is TRBJ2-1, the V gene TRBV19; D unclear. Looked up from germline, CDR1 is LNHDA and CDR2 is SQIVND (reference sequence). V was clipped by 7 bases and J by 0 bases, with 4 bases between them. This CDR3 spans 12 amino acids. This CDR3 reads CASTSSYNEQFF. CDR3 coding DNA: TGTGCCAGTACGAGCTCCTACAATGAGCAGTTCTTC.

The chain carries TRBV27 and TRBJ2-7; 8 bases agree with TRBD1. CDR3 length equals 14 residues. Germline CDR1 is MNHEY and CDR2 is SMNVEV (reference sequence). The ends lost 5 bases at V and 2 bases at J; junction bases unmatched: 5. The CDR3 sequence: CASSHRDRTYEQYF. In DNA, the CDR3 is TGTGCCAGCAGTCACCGGGACAGGACCTACGAGCAGTACTTC.

The table lists this clonotype with a few counts. The chain couples TRBV7-2 to TRBJ2-3, with 7 bases that match TRBD1. Trimming removed 1 base from V and 4 bases from J; junction bases left unmatched: 5. CDR3 length: 15 amino acids. CDR1 and CDR2 from the germline V gene are SGHTA and FQGNSA. The CDR3 DNA sequence: TGTGCCAGCAGCTTAGAACAGGGGTACGCAGATACGCAGTATTTT. Its protein is CASSLEQGYADTQYF.